The sequence of this TCR beta chain was determined in a study of regulatory T cells in long-lasting Graves disease (dated by TCRdb to 2020 to 2023). For context, the study as a whole: Patients with newly diagnosed Graves' disease had been on antithyroid drugs for under 3 months. This study used TCR sequencing and RNA sequencing of peripheral blood to compare persistent Graves' disease patients against newly diagnosed Graves' disease patients. The study was conducted in China and was registered as a clinical trial. A total of some 35 samples underwent TCR sequencing, from roughly 13 patients with persistent Graves' disease and 20 or so patients with newly diagnosed Graves' disease.

Library preparation used multiplex PCR. TCRdb shows the sequencer as Illumina HiSeq 4000. CDR3 regions were amplified by Arm-PCR with iRepertoire HTBI primers to construct TCR beta libraries. PCR products were gel purified before sequencing. The authors' pipeline ran thus. Across samples, 55 to 80 TRBV and 13 to 15 TRBJ segments were identified and used for gene usage analysis of CDR3 amino acid clonotypes. Filtered high-quality paired reads were merged into contigs using COPE and FqMerger. BLAST was used to align contigs to IMGT TRBV, TRBD and TRBJ reference genes, and CDR3 was defined according to IMGT. Highly expanded clones were defined as clonotypes with a frequency above 0.1%. Repertoire diversity was measured by Shannon entropy, and V-J evenness by the Gini coefficient. Public clonotypes were defined as clonotypes shared by more than one individual. TCRdb's own reprocessing of the public reads used fastp at Q25 and MiXCR and kept productive beta chains. Entries are consolidated by CDR3 protein sequence, retaining the most common genes and DNA. For this entry, the V and J calls and clone size follow TCRdb and not the study's own pipeline. Across this sample there are 440,000 or so distinct CDR3 sequences, with around 15% seen only once. About 10% of the sample is held by the ten biggest clonotypes.

The sample's time point label is to be understood as: newly diagnosed GD, antithyroid drugs for less than 3 months. RNA was extracted from PBMCs in TRIzol for both TCR sequencing and RNA sequencing. The diagnosis of Graves' disease followed American Thyroid Association guidelines. The patients came from an endocrinology department in Xi'an, China. Each patient gave approximately 8.8 milliliters of peripheral blood, collected in an EDTA anticoagulant tube. Ficoll Paque Plus density gradient separation was used to isolate PBMCs, and no further T cell sorting was performed. An Agilent 2100 Bioanalyzer and agarose gel were used to check RNA quality, and a NanoDrop 2000 was used to measure RNA concentration. Findings and caveats that apply to the study as a whole: Only the TCR beta chain was sequenced and analyzed. Compared with newly diagnosed patients, patients with persistent Graves' disease had lower TCR Shannon entropy and fewer highly expanded clones, which suggests clonal expansion. As a limitation, the authors acknowledged that the small sample size may reduce accuracy. TRBV28, TRBJ1-2 and TRBJ2-5 were preferentially used in persistent disease, while TRBV20-1 and TRBJ2-1 were favored in newly diagnosed disease. Because the primary lesion, thyroid tissue, could not be accessed, the study looked at peripheral blood alone. Persistent patients shared more public clonotypes among themselves (around 3,000) than newly diagnosed patients did (more than 950).

Measured from the cysteine to the phenylalanine, the CDR3 is 15 residues long. The read is trimmed to its CDR3 DNA, 45 bases read in frame from base 1. From a lookup of the germline V gene, CDR1 and CDR2 are SGHDN and FVKESK. Regarding this clonotype: Its antigen has not been determined. The junction does not match germline at one end; this may be a read error.

These data are also associated with another study on T cells in Graves' hyperthyroidism and ophthalmopathy. The second investigation adds: Graves' hyperthyroidism was defined as stable when no progression to ophthalmopathy occurred over 18 months of follow-up. Hyperthyroidism patients were aged 18 to 65 years and newly diagnosed, with disease duration of less than 2 months. Any patient with an uncontrolled infection, another autoimmune disease, pregnancy or lactation was excluded. Clinical symptoms, serum thyroxine and TRAb, thyroid ultrasound, and orbital computed tomography formed the basis for the diagnoses. The first round of RT-PCR for the TCR CDR3 was performed with the HTBI primer set and the Qiagen OneStep RT-PCR kit. Most expanded thyroid clonotypes (frequency above 0.001) were also detected in blood, a finding suggesting that blood repertoires may reflect thyroid immune responses. In cross-validation, a model built on a 13 V-J signature told ophthalmopathy apart from stable hyperthyroidism with about 90% sensitivity and around 81% specificity, and in testing the same model reached 80%/75%. During validation, the model predicted progression to ophthalmopathy a median of approximately 6.5 months ahead of onset, with around 71% sensitivity and 72.22% specificity. To identify TCR V-J signatures that set the groups apart, the researchers used a discovery cohort of 100 patients, made up of about 44 with Graves' ophthalmopathy and some 56 with stable Graves' hyperthyroidism. Whether ophthalmopathy could be predicted prospectively was tested in an independent validation cohort made up of about 20 hyperthyroidism patients plus 17 patients who later progressed to ophthalmopathy. The approximately 100 discovery patients were randomly divided into training and test sets at a 7:3 ratio. In addition, the study compared T-cell repertoires in thyroid tissue and in blood from roughly 6 Graves' hyperthyroidism patients. Once sampling was done, hyperthyroidism patients were given methimazole at a starting dose of 30 mg daily, whereas ophthalmopathy patients were given high-dose intravenous methylprednisolone. The libraries were constructed in a second round of multiplex PCR and then size-selected and purified. The libraries were sequenced on an Illumina HiSeq2000 using paired-end 100 bp reads. SOAPnuke was used to process the raw data, with reads discarded if the reads contained adapters or uncalled bases, had a mean Phred below 15, or lacked an exact constant-primer or identifier match. High-quality paired reads were merged with COPE v1.2.5, and unique nucleotide sequences were defined as clonotypes. MiTCR v1.1 was used to align clonotypes to the IMGT TRBV, TRBD and TRBJ reference segments. The analysis included only V-J combinations with a frequency above 0.0001, which together covered roughly 99% of the repertoires. The TCS score was defined as F50 (clonal expansion) divided by E x V (chaos), with BLOSUM62-based TCRdist calculated between CDR3 peptides within each V-J. Welch's t-statistics and random forest reduced roughly 500 V-J features to around 14, which were used in a naive Bayes classifier (R e1071). No statistical method was used to set the sample size in advance, and investigators knew the group allocation. TCR Vbeta CDR3 sequencing of roughly 140 peripheral blood samples (43 ophthalmopathy, some 75 hyperthyroidism and some 17 progressor patients) is reported in the paper.

The material sequenced was peripheral blood mononuclear cells (PBMCs), taken at new diagnosis, from a patient treated with antithyroid drugs. Recombination connected TRBV14 to TRBJ1-2; TRBD1 could be the D gene, as 5 bases match. The receptor's source is a woman aged 25 to 39 with Graves disease. Donor details come from another sample of the same person, matched by shared clones. Here is the DNA: TGTGCCAGCAGCCAAGGGGGCGCCGCGAGCTATGGCTTCACCTTC. It translates as CASSQGGAASYGFTF.